This T cell receptor (beta chain) is from a study of blood T cells in healthy people across ages. About the study: About one barcoded beta molecule per two T cells came from capture by template switching.

With a J-beta primer mix and a sample-barcoded 5' primer, a second PCR ran about 7 to 11 cycles. TCRdb redid the calling of the 5' RACE reads with MiXCR, one entry per CDR3 protein. Of nearly 800,000 distinct CDR3 sequences listed, roughly 25% were seen once; the top ten hold approximately 3.7%. Worth noting for this clonotype: Likely a read error: the CDR3 ends without its conserved phenylalanine or tryptophan.

In addition, the sample was reused for a study of T cells of mothers and their children. That source reports: Addition of sample barcodes and 2-4 random nucleotides occurred through the M1S primer of the second PCR. Over 8 million TCR beta CDR3 reads were obtained from each mother, and about 3 million from each child.

The sample was blood. This receptor was taken from a boy aged 10-17 years in good health.

The CDR3 loop is CASSGWTSGKAYEQYS. In nucleotides, the CDR3 is TGTGCCAGCAGCGGCTGGACTAGCGGGAAAGCCTACGAGCAGTACTCC. The chain uses TRBV7-9 and TRBJ2-7, with TRBD2 identical over 12 bases. V gave up 5 bases and J gave up 2 bases; unmatched junction bases: 7. The CDR3 is made up of 16 amino acids. Germline lookup yields CDR1 SEHNR and CDR2 FQNEAQ (reference sequence).